The clone carrying this T cell receptor (beta chain) was found a few times. These data are taken from a study of blood T cells in healthy people across ages. Alongside a J-beta primer mix, a sample-barcoded 5' primer served in a second PCR lasting about 7 to 11 cycles. TCRdb ran MiXCR on the 5' RACE reads and lists one entry per CDR3 protein. The data hold approximately 2,000,000 distinct CDR3 sequences, with about two fifths observed a single time. CDR1 and CDR2 (germline): SGHTA, FQGNSA. Trimming cost V 6 bases and J 5 bases, with 7 bases left between them. CDR3 length: 12 residues. What was sequenced was blood. This sequence originates from a human donor in good health. The V gene is TRBV7-2, the J gene TRBJ1-4; D ambiguous. CDR3 sequence reads: CASSLPNEKLFF. The CDR3 region has the DNA TGTGCCAGCAGTCTCCCGAATGAAAAACTGTTTTTT.